This is a list of T cell receptor beta chains from one sample in a study of STAT5B mutations in CD4+ large granular lymphocyte leukemia. The repertoire was sequenced with immunoSEQ multiplex PCR; TCRdb's copy has only in-frame clones and lacks some. Of 45,000 or so clones in the sample, 65% to 90% are singletons; the top ten hold 2.6%. The sequencing input was CD4+ T cells from blood buffy coats. These receptor sequences come from a human donor in good health. Each CDR3 is given with its conserved first and last residue. The D gene is left open where the match is weak. Not all rows give a size; the values are once, few, many and, for expanded clones, a class.

NA	TRBV6-5	NA	TRBJ1-2	TGTGCCAGCAGAACCCCCAATGGGGATGGCTACACCTTC	CASRTPNGDGYTF
NA	TRBV29-1	NA	TRBJ2-1	TGCAGCGTCGGCGGTGGACGGGCGATCTCCTACAATGAGCAGTTCTTC	CSVGGGRAISYNEQFF
NA	TRBV29-1	TRBD2	TRBJ2-7	TGCAGCGCCGTAGCGGGAACCACCTACGAGCAGTACTTC	CSAVAGTTYEQYF
NA	TRBV9	TRBD1	TRBJ1-4	TGTGCCAGCAGCTTCCTACCGGGACAGGGAGTTGGAGGAGAAAAACTGTTTTTT	CASSFLPGQGVGGEKLFF
once	TRBV9	TRBD2	TRBJ2-3	TGTGCCAGCAGCCCAGGGACTAGAGGGTCAGATACGCAGTATTTT	CASSPGTRGSDTQYF
NA	TRBV2	TRBD1	TRBJ2-1	TGTGCCAGCAGGCGGGACAGGGACGGTGAGCAGTTCTTC	CASRRDRDGEQFF
NA	TRBV7-9	TRBD1	TRBJ1-4	TGTGCCAGCAGCAAACAGGGGGCAGCCCCAACTGATGAAAAACTGTTTTTT	CASSKQGAAPTDEKLFF
NA	TRBV28	TRBD1	TRBJ2-1	TGTGCCAGCAGTTTTTGGGGGACAGGGGGCGAACTTTTGTTCTTC	CASSFWGTGGELLFF
few	TRBV30	NA	TRBJ2-7	TGTGCCTGGAGAGCGCCGGGAACCTACGAGCAGTACTTC	CAWRAPGTYEQYF
NA	TRBV30	NA	TRBJ1-4	TGTGCCTCCTGGACACCTGCAACTAATGAAAAACTGTTTTTT	CASWTPATNEKLFF
NA	TRBV18	NA	TRBJ2-7	TGTGCCAGCTCACCACCGGGACTCCCAGGCGAGCAGTACTTC	CASSPPGLPGEQYF
NA	TRBV6-5	NA	TRBJ2-6	TGTGCCAGCAGTTACTCACCTGGGGCCAACGTCCTGACTTTC	CASSYSPGANVLTF
once	TRBV5-8	TRBD2	TRBJ2-7	TGTGCCAGCAGCCATTCTACTAGCGGGAGGCGTAGCGAGCAGTACTTC	CASSHSTSGRRSEQYF
NA	TRBV28	NA	TRBJ1-3	TGTGCCAGCAGTTTACTGCCCGGGACTGGAAACACCATATATTTT	CASSLLPGTGNTIYF
NA	TRBV12-5	TRBD1	TRBJ2-7	TGTGCTAGTGGTTTGGAATCCGGGACAGGGATCGAGCAGTACTTC	CASGLESGTGIEQYF
NA	TRBV7-3	TRBD2	TRBJ2-3	TGTGCCAGCAGCTTCGCGGGAGGTCCGTCAGATACGCAGTATTTT	CASSFAGGPSDTQYF